This TCR beta chain was identified in a study of blood T cells in healthy people across ages. There are 16 residues in the CDR3. V lost 0 bases and J lost 5; bases outside the gene matches: 4. CDR1 and CDR2 from the germline V gene are SGHRS and YFSETQ. Next came a second PCR, run for roughly 6 to 11 cycles, which used a sample-barcoded 5' primer along with a J-beta primer mix. TCRdb reprocessed the 5' RACE reads with MiXCR, giving one entry per CDR3 protein. The repertoire consists of around 780,000 distinct CDR3 sequences, with around 25% occurring once and the leading ten covering 3%. This sample also belongs to another study, concerning T cells of mothers and their children.

The receptor was derived from a boy aged 5-17 years in good health. The V gene is TRBV5-1, the J gene TRBJ2-1; 11 positions agree with TRBD2. Input material: blood. In DNA, the CDR3 is TGCGCCAGCAGCTTGGACCTAGCGGGGGGCAACAATGAGCAGTTCTTC. It is translated as CASSLDLAGGNNEQFF.